This TCR beta chain was documented in a study of Graves' ophthalmopathy and Graves' hyperthyroidism. The V gene lost 2 bases and the J gene lost 0 bases, with 8 bases spanning the gap. CDR1 and CDR2 (germline): SGHTA, FQGNSA. The CDR3 loop spans 14 amino acids. Over 18 months of follow-up, stable hyperthyroidism required that no ophthalmopathy appear. RNA transcripts yielded amplified TCR beta CDR3 regions. An opening RT-PCR round employed HTBI primers and preceded a second-round multiplex PCR. TCRdb recomputed calls from the multiplex PCR reads with MiXCR, one row per CDR3 protein. The repertoire includes 300,000 to 450,000 distinct CDR3 sequences, about 15% of them detected once, and 2.4% sits in the top ten. This clonotype occurred many times.

The source of this sequence is an adult woman with stable Graves' hyperthyroidism. What was sequenced was peripheral blood. This chain uses TRBV7-2 with TRBJ2-7; D might be TRBD1 (5 bases). The CDR3 sequence: CASSLMTASYEQYF. CDR3 nucleotide sequence: TGTGCCAGCAGCTTAATGACAGCCTCCTACGAGCAGTACTTC.